These T cell receptor beta chains were read from a single sample in a study of cytomegalovirus exposure and HLA in healthy donors. This table comes from immunoSEQ multiplex PCR, and its TCRdb copy is limited to in-frame clones, with some not included. The profile shows about 190,000 clones, more than 75% of them singletons. The sequencing sample was made of PBMCs. The receptors stem from a young woman in good health and CMV-seronegative. Both conserved end residues are part of each CDR3. Fields, in order: V gene, D gene, CDR3 length, J gene, clone size, CDR3 DNA, CDR3 protein. The D gene is left open where the match is weak. The size field is filled for only some rows; it gives once, few, many or a size class.

V gene: TRBV7-6
D gene: -
CDR3 length: 13
J gene: TRBJ2-1
clone size: -
CDR3 DNA: TGTGCCAGCAGCTTAGCACAGGGAAATGAGCAGTTCTTC
CDR3 protein: CASSLAQGNEQFF

V gene: TRBV11-3
D gene: -
CDR3 length: 14
J gene: TRBJ2-2
clone size: -
CDR3 DNA: TGTGCCAGCAGCTTAGCCGGGAACACCGGGGAGCTGTTTTTT
CDR3 protein: CASSLAGNTGELFF

V gene: TRBV2
D gene: TRBD1
CDR3 length: 15
J gene: TRBJ2-5
clone size: once
CDR3 DNA: TGTGCCAGCAGCGCCCGTCGGACAGGGGTAGAGACCCAGTACTTC
CDR3 protein: CASSARRTGVETQYF

V gene: TRBV19
D gene: TRBD1
CDR3 length: 16
J gene: TRBJ2-7
clone size: -
CDR3 DNA: TGTGCCAGTAGTGCTAGGGACAGGGGGTTTAGCTACGAGCAGTACTTC
CDR3 protein: CASSARDRGFSYEQYF

V gene: TRBV30
D gene: TRBD1
CDR3 length: 15
J gene: TRBJ2-2
clone size: -
CDR3 DNA: TGTGCCTGGGGCGGACAGGAGAGAAACACCGGGGAGCTGTTTTTT
CDR3 protein: CAWGGQERNTGELFF

V gene: TRBV10-3
D gene: -
CDR3 length: 14
J gene: TRBJ1-1
clone size: -
CDR3 DNA: TGTGCCATCAGTGCCGACAGTTCGAACACTGAAGCTTTCTTT
CDR3 protein: CAISADSSNTEAFF

V gene: TRBV5-4
D gene: -
CDR3 length: 14
J gene: TRBJ1-2
clone size: -
CDR3 DNA: TGTGCCAGCAGCTTCCTCGGACAGATGTATGGCTACACCTTC
CDR3 protein: CASSFLGQMYGYTF

V gene: TRBV5-1
D gene: -
CDR3 length: 14
J gene: TRBJ1-6
clone size: few
CDR3 DNA: TGCGCCAGCAGATGGGGGGGAGGTAATTCACCCCTCCACTTT
CDR3 protein: CASRWGGGNSPLHF

V gene: TRBV29-1
D gene: TRBD1
CDR3 length: 16
J gene: TRBJ2-7
clone size: -
CDR3 DNA: TGCAGCGTTGAAGATGCTACAGGGGTCGGCTCCTACGAGCAGTACTTC
CDR3 protein: CSVEDATGVGSYEQYF

V gene: TRBV6-1
D gene: TRBD1
CDR3 length: 15
J gene: TRBJ1-2
clone size: -
CDR3 DNA: TGTGCCAGCAGTGGCACTGTCGGACAGGGCTATGGCTACACCTTC
CDR3 protein: CASSGTVGQGYGYTF

V gene: TRBV19
D gene: TRBD1
CDR3 length: 16
J gene: TRBJ1-5
clone size: -
CDR3 DNA: TGTGCCAGTAGTAGTAGGGGACAGGGATACAATCAGCCCCAGCATTTT
CDR3 protein: CASSSRGQGYNQPQHF

V gene: TRBV10-3
D gene: -
CDR3 length: 13
J gene: TRBJ1-4
clone size: -
CDR3 DNA: TGTGCCATCAGTGAGGCCCGGCGGGCTGGACTGTTTTTT
CDR3 protein: CAISEARRAGLFF

V gene: TRBV4-2
D gene: -
CDR3 length: 15
J gene: TRBJ2-7
clone size: -
CDR3 DNA: TGTGCCAGCAGGGGGAGCGGACTAGGGGGCTACGAGCAGTACTTC
CDR3 protein: CASRGSGLGGYEQYF

V gene: TRBV7-3
D gene: TRBD1
CDR3 length: 16
J gene: TRBJ2-2
clone size: -
CDR3 DNA: TGTGCCAGCAGCACAGGACAGGGTCTCAACACCGGGGAGCTGTTTTTT
CDR3 protein: CASSTGQGLNTGELFF

V gene: TRBV9
D gene: -
CDR3 length: 13
J gene: TRBJ1-6
clone size: -
CDR3 DNA: TGTGCCAGCAGCTTGGGAGTGAATTCACCCCTCCACTTT
CDR3 protein: CASSLGVNSPLHF

V gene: TRBV9
D gene: TRBD2
CDR3 length: 14
J gene: TRBJ2-1
clone size: -
CDR3 DNA: TGTGCCAGCAGCGTTGGCGGGAGTTACAATGAGCAGTTCTTC
CDR3 protein: CASSVGGSYNEQFF

V gene: TRBV14
D gene: TRBD1
CDR3 length: 13
J gene: TRBJ1-2
clone size: -
CDR3 DNA: TGTGCCAGCAGCCCCGAGACAGGGACGGGCTACACCTTC
CDR3 protein: CASSPETGTGYTF

V gene: TRBV29-1
D gene: TRBD1
CDR3 length: 15
J gene: TRBJ2-3
clone size: once
CDR3 DNA: TGCAGCGTGGAGGGAACGGGACAGGGCACAGATACGCAGTATTTT
CDR3 protein: CSVEGTGQGTDTQYF

V gene: TRBV11-3
D gene: TRBD2
CDR3 length: 16
J gene: TRBJ2-1
clone size: -
CDR3 DNA: TGTGCCAGCAGCCCGACTAGCGGGAGCTCCTACAATGAGCAGTTCTTC
CDR3 protein: CASSPTSGSSYNEQFF

V gene: TRBV19
D gene: TRBD2
CDR3 length: 15
J gene: TRBJ2-7
clone size: -
CDR3 DNA: TGTGCCAGTAGTTTGACTAGCGGGGTTACCTACGAGCAGTACTTC
CDR3 protein: CASSLTSGVTYEQYF

V gene: TRBV5-1
D gene: -
CDR3 length: 13
J gene: TRBJ1-1
clone size: -
CDR3 DNA: TGCGCCAGCAGCTTATCCCCAAACACTGAAGCTTTCTTT
CDR3 protein: CASSLSPNTEAFF

V gene: TRBV21-1
D gene: -
CDR3 length: 16
J gene: TRBJ2-7
clone size: -
CDR3 DNA: TGTGCCAGCAGCAAAGGAACAGGACAGGGTACCTACGAGCAGTACTTC
CDR3 protein: CASSKGTGQGTYEQYF

V gene: TRBV7-9
D gene: -
CDR3 length: 13
J gene: TRBJ1-1
clone size: -
CDR3 DNA: TGTGCCAGCAGCCTCCAGGCTCCCACTGAAGCTTTCTTT
CDR3 protein: CASSLQAPTEAFF

V gene: TRBV11-3
D gene: -
CDR3 length: 13
J gene: TRBJ2-2
clone size: -
CDR3 DNA: TGTGCCAGCAGCCCCCTGCGGACCGGGGAGCTGTTTTTT
CDR3 protein: CASSPLRTGELFF

V gene: TRBV10-1
D gene: -
CDR3 length: 13
J gene: TRBJ1-2
clone size: -
CDR3 DNA: TGCGCCAGCAGTGAGTCGCCAGACTATGGCTACACCTTC
CDR3 protein: CASSESPDYGYTF

V gene: TRBV6-1
D gene: TRBD1
CDR3 length: 15
J gene: TRBJ1-5
clone size: -
CDR3 DNA: TGTGCCAGCAGTGCCACACAGGGGGACAATCAGCCCCAGCATTTT
CDR3 protein: CASSATQGDNQPQHF

V gene: TRBV27
D gene: TRBD2
CDR3 length: 15
J gene: TRBJ2-1
clone size: -
CDR3 DNA: TGTGCCAGCAGTTTAACTAGCGGGAGGGCCGATGAGCAGTTCTTC
CDR3 protein: CASSLTSGRADEQFF

V gene: TRBV9
D gene: -
CDR3 length: 13
J gene: TRBJ1-2
clone size: few
CDR3 DNA: TGTGCCAGCAGCGTAGAGGGGTTGGATGGCTACACCTTC
CDR3 protein: CASSVEGLDGYTF

V gene: TRBV6-1
D gene: -
CDR3 length: 14
J gene: TRBJ1-4
clone size: -
CDR3 DNA: TGTGCCAGCAGAGGCAGTAGCCCTAACGAAAAACTGTTTTTT
CDR3 protein: CASRGSSPNEKLFF

V gene: TRBV27
D gene: -
CDR3 length: 15
J gene: TRBJ2-7
clone size: -
CDR3 DNA: TGTGCCAGCAGTTTATCGGCAGGCCAACCCTACGAGCAGTACTTC
CDR3 protein: CASSLSAGQPYEQYF

V gene: TRBV27
D gene: -
CDR3 length: 16
J gene: TRBJ2-7
clone size: -
CDR3 DNA: TGTGCCAGCGGCCCAACGGGGTTTTCGCTACTTTTCGAGCAGTACTTC
CDR3 protein: CASGPTGFSLLFEQYF

V gene: TRBV27
D gene: TRBD2
CDR3 length: 17
J gene: TRBJ2-7
clone size: -
CDR3 DNA: TGTGCCAGCAGTCCCGGGACTACCGAATTGCTCTCCTACGAGCAGTACTTC
CDR3 protein: CASSPGTTELLSYEQYF

V gene: TRBV30
D gene: TRBD1
CDR3 length: 15
J gene: TRBJ2-5
clone size: -
CDR3 DNA: TGTGCCTGGACCAGGACAGGGGGTCATCAATTGACCCAGTACTTC
CDR3 protein: CAWTRTGGHQLTQYF

V gene: TRBV5-6
D gene: TRBD2
CDR3 length: 18
J gene: TRBJ2-7
clone size: -
CDR3 DNA: TGTGCCAGCAGCTTTTCCAGCGGGAGGGCCTGGAGCTCCTACGAGCAGTACTTC
CDR3 protein: CASSFSSGRAWSSYEQYF

V gene: TRBV30
D gene: -
CDR3 length: 13
J gene: TRBJ2-2
clone size: -
CDR3 DNA: TGTGCCTGGAGTCGGCGGTTTACCGGGGAGCTGTTTTTT
CDR3 protein: CAWSRRFTGELFF

V gene: TRBV19
D gene: -
CDR3 length: 18
J gene: TRBJ1-1
clone size: -
CDR3 DNA: TGTGCCAGTAGTATAGATCTTGCGGCAGCGCCTACGAGCACTGAAGCTTTCTTT
CDR3 protein: CASSIDLAAAPTSTEAFF

V gene: TRBV7-2
D gene: -
CDR3 length: 15
J gene: TRBJ2-3
clone size: once
CDR3 DNA: TGTGCCAGCAGCTTAGGTTCCAGGGGAACAGATACGCAGTATTTT
CDR3 protein: CASSLGSRGTDTQYF

V gene: TRBV6-5
D gene: -
CDR3 length: 14
J gene: TRBJ1-2
clone size: -
CDR3 DNA: TGTGCCAGCAGTTACTCGGACAGCAACTATGGCTACACCTTC
CDR3 protein: CASSYSDSNYGYTF

V gene: TRBV18
D gene: -
CDR3 length: 14
J gene: TRBJ1-6
clone size: -
CDR3 DNA: TGTGCCAGCTCTTGGACAGAGCATAATTCACCCCTCCACTTT
CDR3 protein: CASSWTEHNSPLHF

V gene: TRBV5-4
D gene: -
CDR3 length: 12
J gene: TRBJ1-1
clone size: -
CDR3 DNA: TGTGCCAGCAGCATTCAGGGGTGGTGGACTTTCTTT
CDR3 protein: CASSIQGWWTFF

V gene: TRBV19
D gene: TRBD2
CDR3 length: 17
J gene: TRBJ2-1
clone size: -
CDR3 DNA: TGTGCCAGTAGTATAGCAGCGACGGGGGGGATATACAATGAGCAGTTCTTC
CDR3 protein: CASSIAATGGIYNEQFF

V gene: TRBV7-8
D gene: -
CDR3 length: 14
J gene: TRBJ2-7
clone size: -
CDR3 DNA: TGTGCCAGCAGCTTAGTGTCAGGGACCTACGAGCAGTACTTC
CDR3 protein: CASSLVSGTYEQYF

V gene: TRBV7-3
D gene: -
CDR3 length: 13
J gene: TRBJ1-5
clone size: -
CDR3 DNA: TGTGCCAGCAGCCAGAATAGCAATCAGCCCCAGCATTTT
CDR3 protein: CASSQNSNQPQHF

V gene: TRBV5-6
D gene: -
CDR3 length: 15
J gene: TRBJ2-1
clone size: -
CDR3 DNA: TGTGCCAGCAGCTTGGGAGCGACGGCATTGAATGAGCAGTTCTTC
CDR3 protein: CASSLGATALNEQFF

V gene: TRBV9
D gene: -
CDR3 length: 15
J gene: TRBJ1-2
clone size: once
CDR3 DNA: TGTGCCAGCAGCGTAGAGGGACGCCCACGGGAGGGCTACACCTTC
CDR3 protein: CASSVEGRPREGYTF

V gene: TRBV2
D gene: TRBD1
CDR3 length: 13
J gene: TRBJ2-7
clone size: -
CDR3 DNA: TGTGCCAGCAGGGACCAAGGACAGGGGAAGCAGTACTTC
CDR3 protein: CASRDQGQGKQYF

V gene: TRBV19
D gene: -
CDR3 length: 17
J gene: TRBJ2-2
clone size: -
CDR3 DNA: TGTGCCAGTAGTATCTCGGCTCGGGCAGCGGACACCGGGGAGCTGTTTTTT
CDR3 protein: CASSISARAADTGELFF

V gene: TRBV6-1
D gene: -
CDR3 length: 11
J gene: TRBJ1-4
clone size: -
CDR3 DNA: TGTTCGACAGTACGAAATGAAAAACTGTTTTTT
CDR3 protein: CSTVRNEKLFF

V gene: TRBV7-9
D gene: TRBD2
CDR3 length: 14
J gene: TRBJ2-3
clone size: -
CDR3 DNA: TGTGCCAGCAACCTAGCGGGCCGCACAGATACGCAGTATTTT
CDR3 protein: CASNLAGRTDTQYF

V gene: TRBV6-1
D gene: -
CDR3 length: 12
J gene: TRBJ2-5
clone size: once
CDR3 DNA: TGTGCCAGCAGTGTTGAGGGAGAGACCCAGTACTTC
CDR3 protein: CASSVEGETQYF

V gene: TRBV9
D gene: TRBD2
CDR3 length: 21
J gene: TRBJ2-2
clone size: -
CDR3 DNA: TGTGCCAGCAGGGAGAAAAAGGGACTAGCGGGAGGCACCGCGAACACCGGGGAGCTGTTTTTT
CDR3 protein: CASREKKGLAGGTANTGELFF

V gene: TRBV10-1
D gene: TRBD2
CDR3 length: 15
J gene: TRBJ2-5
clone size: -
CDR3 DNA: TGCGCCAGCAGTGAGGGGCGGGAGGGCCGACAGACCCAGTACTTC
CDR3 protein: CASSEGREGRQTQYF

V gene: TRBV27
D gene: TRBD2
CDR3 length: 14
J gene: TRBJ2-7
clone size: -
CDR3 DNA: TGTGCCAGCAGTTTAGGCGGGAGGATCAACGAGCAGTACTTC
CDR3 protein: CASSLGGRINEQYF

V gene: TRBV18
D gene: -
CDR3 length: 15
J gene: TRBJ2-2
clone size: -
CDR3 DNA: TGTGCCAGCTCACCAAGTACAGGACACACCGGGGAGCTGTTTTTT
CDR3 protein: CASSPSTGHTGELFF

V gene: TRBV7-9
D gene: -
CDR3 length: 13
J gene: TRBJ2-5
clone size: -
CDR3 DNA: TGTGCCAGCAGCAAAACACCGGGGGAGACCCAGTACTTC
CDR3 protein: CASSKTPGETQYF

V gene: TRBV5-4
D gene: TRBD1
CDR3 length: 17
J gene: TRBJ1-1
clone size: -
CDR3 DNA: TGTGCCAGCAGCTACAACTCGATAGGGACAGGGGGCACTGAAGCTTTCTTT
CDR3 protein: CASSYNSIGTGGTEAFF

V gene: TRBV19
D gene: TRBD1
CDR3 length: 15
J gene: TRBJ1-5
clone size: -
CDR3 DNA: TGTGCCAGTAGTATACTGGACAGGAGCAATCAGCCCCAGCATTTT
CDR3 protein: CASSILDRSNQPQHF

V gene: TRBV6-5
D gene: TRBD1
CDR3 length: 15
J gene: TRBJ1-2
clone size: -
CDR3 DNA: TGTGCCAGCAGTCGACGGACAGGGGGCAACTATGGCTACACCTTC
CDR3 protein: CASSRRTGGNYGYTF

V gene: TRBV11-2
D gene: -
CDR3 length: 13
J gene: TRBJ2-5
clone size: -
CDR3 DNA: TGTGCCAGCAGGCCCCTGCCCCAGGAGACCCAGTACTTC
CDR3 protein: CASRPLPQETQYF